This is a list of T cell receptor beta chains from one sample in a study of shared clonotypes between healthy human individuals. The data were produced by immunoSEQ multiplex PCR, yet TCRdb's version contains in-frame clones alone and is incomplete. The sample gives about 480,000 clones, approximately 79% of which show up once; around 13% is in the top ten. The sequenced sample was PBMCs. The receptors were gathered from a middle-aged woman in good health. Some clones in this sample may be carry-over from other donors' samples. CDR3s include the opening cysteine and the closing phenylalanine or tryptophan.

TRBV19	TRBJ2-1	CASSLTVSYNEQFF
TRBV7-8	TRBJ2-1	CASSLAGLELHRYNEQFF
TRBV6-5	TRBJ2-1	CASRGPSAYNEQFF
TRBV11-2	TRBJ2-1	CASSLGTIYNEQFF
TRBV29-1	TRBJ1-4	CSSRDQGGKLFF
TRBV19	TRBJ2-3	CASSLQDPTDTQYF
TRBV10-3	TRBJ2-1	CAISQPGIPSYNEQFF
TRBV5-1	TRBJ2-7	CASSGTLAFEQYF
TRBV6-4	TRBJ2-5	CARLTGAGGRGETQYF
TRBV4-3	TRBJ1-2	CASSQAGYYDYTF
TRBV15	TRBJ2-5	CATSRPGAESGTQYF
TRBV5-4	TRBJ1-1	CASSLDRADRAFF
TRBV9	TRBJ2-7	CASSPELWGYEQYF
TRBV6-1	TRBJ2-7	CASSLQGGSSYEQYF
TRBV6-6	TRBJ2-1	CASSYLAGGRSEQFF
TRBV7-2	TRBJ2-7	CASSLASGGGTDPYEQYF
TRBV11-2	TRBJ2-7	CASSSGTSGEYF
TRBV2	TRBJ2-1	CASSDRASGNEQFF
TRBV28	TRBJ1-2	CASSSTGGFDYGYTF
TRBV23-1	TRBJ2-1	CASSQSRDRVDEQFF
TRBV28	TRBJ1-4	CASIQGPTNEKLFF
TRBV5-1	TRBJ2-2	CASHSGTSGSIGELFF